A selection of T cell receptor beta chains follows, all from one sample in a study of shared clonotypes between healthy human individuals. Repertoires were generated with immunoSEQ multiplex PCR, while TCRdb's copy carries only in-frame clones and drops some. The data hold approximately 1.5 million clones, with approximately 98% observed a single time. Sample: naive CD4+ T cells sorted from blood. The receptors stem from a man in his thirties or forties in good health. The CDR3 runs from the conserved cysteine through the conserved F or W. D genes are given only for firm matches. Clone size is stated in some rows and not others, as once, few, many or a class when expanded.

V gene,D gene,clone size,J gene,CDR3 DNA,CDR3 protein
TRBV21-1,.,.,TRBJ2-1,TGTGCCAGGGAGGGGTGGGGTTATAATGAGCAGTTCTTC,CAREGWGYNEQFF
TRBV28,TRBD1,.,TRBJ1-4,TGTGCCAGCAGTCACCTAGACAGGGGATTTGAAAAACTGTTTTTT,CASSHLDRGFEKLFF
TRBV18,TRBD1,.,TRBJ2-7,TGTGCCAGCTCACCACCGGACAGGTCCTACGAGCAGTACTTC,CASSPPDRSYEQYF
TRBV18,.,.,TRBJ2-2,TGTGCCAGCTCATCGAAAACGAGGCCCAAGACAGGCGTTCTCGGGGAGCTGTTTTTT,CASSSKTRPKTGVLGELFF
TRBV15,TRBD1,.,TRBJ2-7,TGTGCCACCAGCAGAGCCGGGACAGGGCCCTACGAGCAGTACTTC,CATSRAGTGPYEQYF
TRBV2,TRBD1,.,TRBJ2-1,TGTGCCAGCGAATGGGACAGGGACAATGAGCAGTTCTTC,CASEWDRDNEQFF
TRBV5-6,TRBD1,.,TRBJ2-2,TGTGCCAGCAGCCATACTACGGGACAGACTTACACCGGGGAGCTGTTTTTT,CASSHTTGQTYTGELFF
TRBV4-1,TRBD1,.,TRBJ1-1,TGCGCCAGCAGCCAAGACGACAGGGGGCTCCCAAACACTGAAGCTTTCTTT,CASSQDDRGLPNTEAFF
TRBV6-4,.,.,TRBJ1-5,TGTGCCAGCAGTTCGGGACTTCTCGGGGGGCCCCAGCATTTT,CASSSGLLGGPQHF
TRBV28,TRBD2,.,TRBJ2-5,TGTGCCAGCAGCCCAGCGGGGAGCATTAGGTCCCAGTACTTC,CASSPAGSIRSQYF
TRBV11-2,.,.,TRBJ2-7,TGTGCCAGCAGCTCACCGGGCCACAGGACGGAGTACTTC,CASSSPGHRTEYF
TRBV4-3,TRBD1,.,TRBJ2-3,TGCGCCAGCAGCCAATACGGACAGGCAAGAACAGATACGCAGTATTTT,CASSQYGQARTDTQYF
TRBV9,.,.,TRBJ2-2,TGTGCCAGCAGCGTAGTGGGTCCAGAGGCCGGGGAGCTGTTTTTT,CASSVVGPEAGELFF
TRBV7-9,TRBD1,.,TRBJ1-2,TGTGCCAGCAGCACCCGGACAGGAGCCTTCTATGGCTACACCTTC,CASSTRTGAFYGYTF
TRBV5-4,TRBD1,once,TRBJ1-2,TGTGCCAGCAGCCAAGGGGGCAACTATGGCTACACCTTC,CASSQGGNYGYTF
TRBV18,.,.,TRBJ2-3,TGTGCCAGCTCACCTATAGAGGGGGGCCAGACAGGGCCCACAGATACGCAGTATTTT,CASSPIEGGQTGPTDTQYF
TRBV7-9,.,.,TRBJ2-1,TGTGCCAGCAGCTTTTTGTCCGGACAGTTGGGTGGAGGTGAGCAGTTCTTC,CASSFLSGQLGGGEQFF
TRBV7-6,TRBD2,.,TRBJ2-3,TGTGCCAGCAGCCCCCGGCGGGTGAGTGGACTAGCGGCAGATACGCAGTATTTT,CASSPRRVSGLAADTQYF
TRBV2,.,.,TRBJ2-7,TGTGCCAGCGGGAGACTGGGCTACGAGCAGTACTTC,CASGRLGYEQYF
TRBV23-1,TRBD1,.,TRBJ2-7,TGCGCCAGCAGTCGTGGGACAGGCTACGAGCAGTACTTC,CASSRGTGYEQYF
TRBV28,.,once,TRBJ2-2,TGTGCCAGCAGTTCCAAGGGTCGGGTAAACACCGGGGAGCTGTTTTTT,CASSSKGRVNTGELFF
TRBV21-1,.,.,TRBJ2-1,TGTGCCAGCGGGTCAGGCTACAATGAGCAGTTCTTC,CASGSGYNEQFF
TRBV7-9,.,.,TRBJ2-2,TGTGCCAGCAGCTTCAGACAGATGCCGAACACCGGGGAGCTGTTTTTT,CASSFRQMPNTGELFF
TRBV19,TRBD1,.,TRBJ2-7,TGTGCCAGTAGTATGATGGGACAGAGCTCCTACGAGCAGTACTTC,CASSMMGQSSYEQYF
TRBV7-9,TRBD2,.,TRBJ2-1,TGTGCCAGCAGCGAGAGCGGGAGGTCCTACAATGAGCAGTTCTTC,CASSESGRSYNEQFF
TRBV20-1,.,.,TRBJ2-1,TGCTGCCCCACCGGATACAATGAGCAGTTCTTC,CCPTGYNEQFF
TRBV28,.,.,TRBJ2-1,TGTGCCAGCAGTTTAGGGGGGAGGTACAATGAGCAGTTCTTC,CASSLGGRYNEQFF